This T cell receptor (beta chain) appears in the sequencing data of a study of radiation and T cells in renal cell carcinoma. The CDR3 covers 16 residues. V lost 3 bases, J lost 7 bases, and 14 bases stayed unmatched. Germline CDR1 and CDR2: SNHLY and FYNNEI. In this sample, this clone turned up a few times. The data were produced by immunoSEQ multiplex PCR, yet TCRdb's version contains in-frame clones alone and is incomplete. This table holds around 13,000 clones, roughly a third found once. Treatment reported: 15 Gy SBRT to primary tumor, nephrectomy 4 weeks later. Clear cell pathology was present in this patient's renal cell carcinoma.

The chain recombines TRBV2 with TRBJ1-2, with 7 bases that match TRBD1. The specimen comprised tumor tissue, sampled from a patient whose treatment included radiotherapy and nephrectomy. The TCR comes from a man aged 60 to 69 with renal cell carcinoma. In DNA form, the CDR3 reads TGTGCCAGCAGTGATCGTAGTACAGGGGATGACACTGGCTACACCTTC. Protein: CASSDRSTGDDTGYTF.